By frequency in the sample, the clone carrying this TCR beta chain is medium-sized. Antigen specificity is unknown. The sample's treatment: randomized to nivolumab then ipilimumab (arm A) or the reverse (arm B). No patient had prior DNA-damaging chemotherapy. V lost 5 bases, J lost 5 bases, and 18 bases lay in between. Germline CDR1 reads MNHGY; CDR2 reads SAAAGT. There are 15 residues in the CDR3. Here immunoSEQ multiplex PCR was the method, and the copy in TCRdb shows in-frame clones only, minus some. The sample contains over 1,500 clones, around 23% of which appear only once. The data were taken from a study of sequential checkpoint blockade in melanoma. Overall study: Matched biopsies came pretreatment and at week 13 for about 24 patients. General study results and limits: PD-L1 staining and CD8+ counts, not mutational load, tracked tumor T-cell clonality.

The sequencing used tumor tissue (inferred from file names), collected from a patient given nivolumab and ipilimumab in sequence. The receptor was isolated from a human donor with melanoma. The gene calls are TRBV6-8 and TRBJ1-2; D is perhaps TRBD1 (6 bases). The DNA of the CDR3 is TGTGCCAGCAGTGCCTCGCTCAGGGGAGGGTATGGCTACACCTTC. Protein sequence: CASSASLRGGYGYTF.